The entry below gives a single TCR beta chain sequence along with its context. The antigen remains undetermined. V lost 4 bases and J 2 bases, leaving 15 bases between the germline ends. This CDR3 is built from 15 residues. Germline V gene data show CDR1 as SGHRS and CDR2 as YFSETQ. This sample stems from a study of response to subunit inactivated influenza vaccine. TCRdb re-called the RT-PCR reads through MiXCR, storing one row per CDR3 protein. The data show roughly 500,000 distinct CDR3 sequences, with about 15% seen just once and roughly 3% held by the top ten. Study-wide points: Seasonal influenza vaccination, on each occasion, was suggested by the authors to recruit few new T cells.

This sequence was found in a man aged 50 to 75 who received an inactivated influenza vaccine. Sequencing was performed on CD4+ T cells sorted from PBMCs, taken around 25 months after vaccination. This chain links TRBV5-1 with TRBJ1-2, with D unresolved. The CDR3 loop reads CASSPGGLGNYGYTF. The CDR3 DNA is TGCGCCAGCAGCCCGGGAGGTCTGGGCAACTATGGCTACACCTTC.